This T cell receptor (beta chain) was captured by sequencing in a study of blood T cell repertoires in COVID-19. As for the study in general: The cDNA or gDNA used as material had been derived from T cells, B-cell-depleted T cells, or PBMCs.

Everyone who took part was roughly 18 to 89 years old, and they came from about 25 US areas. Membership in each cohort depended on participant-reported clinical history. This CDR3 has 15 residues. The V end lost 1 base, the J end lost 0 bases, and 10 bases lay between the germline ends. The germline CDR1 and CDR2 sequences are SGHVS and FNYEAQ. Original processing notes: Estimates of nucleated cell counts were drawn from the amplification of reference gene primers. TCRdb keeps only in-frame clones here, not all; method: immunoSEQ multiplex PCR. That table is the source of V, J and clone size, and D and trimming were worked out from the DNA. The sample records fewer than 250,000 clones, almost 85% being singletons.

The source material was PBMCs or T cells enriched from blood (not recorded which). This rearrangement joins TRBV7-6 to TRBJ2-7; D unclear. The clonotype originates from a woman in her 50s with acute COVID-19. DNA for the CDR3: TGTGCCAGCAGCTTAGGGCTCTTACCCTCCTACGAGCAGTACTTC. Protein product: CASSLGLLPSYEQYF.